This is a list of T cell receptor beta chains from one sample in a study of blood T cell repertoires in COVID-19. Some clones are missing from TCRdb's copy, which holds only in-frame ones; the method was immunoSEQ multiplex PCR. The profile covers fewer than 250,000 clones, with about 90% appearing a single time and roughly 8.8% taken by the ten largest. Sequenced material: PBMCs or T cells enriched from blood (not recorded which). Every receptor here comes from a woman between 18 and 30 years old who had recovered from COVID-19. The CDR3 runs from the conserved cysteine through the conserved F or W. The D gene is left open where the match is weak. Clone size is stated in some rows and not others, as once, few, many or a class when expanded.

CASSDGTGPDTQYF,TGCGCCAGCAGCGACGGGACAGGGCCAGATACGCAGTATTTT,TRBJ2-3,TRBD1,.,TRBV5-1
CASSLEAGYTF,TGTGCCAGCAGCTTGGAAGCCGGCTACACCTTC,TRBJ1-2,.,.,TRBV5-6
CASSLGQTYEQYF,TGTGCCAGCTCACTAGGACAGACCTACGAGCAGTACTTC,TRBJ2-7,.,once,TRBV18
CASLRGLQLNQPQHF,TGTGCCAGCCTCCGCGGACTACAACTAAATCAGCCCCAGCATTTT,TRBJ1-5,.,.,TRBV6-4
CASSYNAGGTEAFF,TGTGCCAGCAGCTATAACGCAGGGGGAACTGAAGCTTTCTTT,TRBJ1-1,TRBD1,.,TRBV7-9
CATSDPDRERSNEQFF,TGTGCCACCAGTGACCCCGACAGGGAGAGGAGCAATGAGCAGTTCTTC,TRBJ2-1,TRBD1,.,TRBV24-1
CAISDPVVVVREQYF,TGTGCCATCAGTGATCCCGTGGTAGTAGTGCGGGAGCAGTACTTC,TRBJ2-7,.,.,TRBV10-3
CASSLGAVGTQYF,TGTGCCAGCAGCCTAGGGGCGGTTGGTACGCAGTATTTT,TRBJ2-3,.,once,TRBV27
CASSMDLFTDTQYF,TGTGCCAGTAGTATGGACTTATTCACAGATACGCAGTATTTT,TRBJ2-3,.,.,TRBV19
CASRGGITDTQYF,TGTGCCAGTCGGGGGGGAATCACAGATACGCAGTATTTT,TRBJ2-3,TRBD2,.,TRBV27
CASSEAGTGELFF,TGTGCCAGCAGTGAAGCGGGAACCGGGGAGCTGTTTTTT,TRBJ2-2,TRBD2,many,TRBV6-4
CASNGGQVPSSYNSPLHF,TGTGCCAGCAACGGAGGGCAGGTCCCGAGCTCCTATAATTCACCCCTCCACTTT,TRBJ1-6,.,.,TRBV2
CASSYWEGGTEAFF,TGTGCCAGCAGTTACTGGGAGGGAGGCACTGAAGCTTTCTTT,TRBJ1-1,.,.,TRBV6-5
CASSFRPTGGEETQYF,TGTGCCAGCAGCTTTCGACCCACGGGGGGGGAAGAGACCCAGTACTTC,TRBJ2-5,TRBD2,.,TRBV9
CASSPTRTAQPQHF,TGTGCCAGCAGTCCAACCCGGACAGCTCAGCCCCAGCATTTT,TRBJ1-5,.,.,TRBV28
CASRPLAGVNTGELFF,TGCGCCAGCAGACCCCTAGCGGGGGTCAACACCGGGGAGCTGTTTTTT,TRBJ2-2,TRBD2,.,TRBV5-1
CASIEQGKNQPQHF,TGTGCCAGCATAGAGCAGGGAAAAAATCAGCCCCAGCATTTT,TRBJ1-5,.,once,TRBV21-1
CASSQEREGYYEQYF,TGCGCCAGCAGCCAAGAAAGGGAGGGGTACTACGAGCAGTACTTC,TRBJ2-7,TRBD2,.,TRBV4-1
CASTHAGYYNEQFF,TGCGCCAGCACCCATGCGGGATATTACAATGAGCAGTTCTTC,TRBJ2-1,.,.,TRBV5-1
CASSLLGAPYGYTF,TGTGCCAGCAGCTTGCTGGGGGCCCCCTATGGCTACACCTTC,TRBJ1-2,.,.,TRBV5-6
CASSLAGGRETQYF,TGTGCCAGCAGCTTAGCGGGGGGGCGCGAGACCCAGTACTTC,TRBJ2-5,.,.,TRBV7-9
CASRGRDSILHEQYF,TGTGCCAGCAGAGGCCGGGACAGTATCCTTCACGAGCAGTACTTC,TRBJ2-7,TRBD1,.,TRBV27
CASSLGDSREAFF,TGTGCCAGCAGTTTGGGGGACAGCCGTGAAGCTTTCTTT,TRBJ1-1,TRBD1,.,TRBV28
CASSVNAGNYGYTF,TGCGCCAGCAGCGTAAACGCAGGGAACTATGGCTACACCTTC,TRBJ1-2,.,.,TRBV5-1